A selection of T cell receptor beta chains follows, all from one sample in a study of cytomegalovirus exposure and HLA in healthy donors. Using immunoSEQ multiplex PCR, the repertoire was profiled, and TCRdb retains in-frame clones only, with some absent. The sample includes roughly 180,000 clones, 77% of them seen just once. Material for sequencing was PBMCs. All receptors come from a woman aged 30 to 39 in good health and CMV-seropositive. CDR3s include the opening cysteine and the closing phenylalanine or tryptophan. D genes are given only for firm matches. A row's size may be missing; if present it is once, few, many or a size class.

few | TRBJ2-7 | . | TRBV6-5 | TGTGCCAGCAGGGTCGTAGCGAACTCCTACGAGCAGTACTTC | CASRVVANSYEQYF
. | TRBJ2-5 | TRBD1 | TRBV28 | TGTGCCAGCACTTATTCACAGGGGGGCTCGGAGACCCAGTACTTC | CASTYSQGGSETQYF
. | TRBJ2-7 | TRBD2 | TRBV6-5 | TGTGCCAGCAGTCTAGCGGGAGCAGGGTCCTACGAGCAGTACTTC | CASSLAGAGSYEQYF
. | TRBJ1-1 | . | TRBV11-3 | TGTGCCAGCAGCTTAGTTCGTTCTGGCCCGAACACTGAAGCTTTCTTT | CASSLVRSGPNTEAFF
. | TRBJ2-1 | . | TRBV2 | TGTGCCAGCAGCGCCGACAGAGACAATGAGCAGTTCTTC | CASSADRDNEQFF
. | TRBJ2-5 | . | TRBV2 | TGTGCCAGCAGCCCCGGGTTGGTAGAGACCCAGTACTTC | CASSPGLVETQYF
once | TRBJ2-3 | TRBD2 | TRBV4-1 | TGCGCCAGCAGCCAATACATACTAGCGAGGGATAACACAGATACGCAGTATTTT | CASSQYILARDNTDTQYF
. | TRBJ1-2 | . | TRBV19 | TGTGCCAGTAGCGGCCCGGACAGCTATGGCTACACCTTC | CASSGPDSYGYTF
once | TRBJ2-3 | TRBD2 | TRBV5-5 | TGTGCCAGCAGCTTGGCACCTAGCGGGAGGGTTACAGATACGCAGTATTTT | CASSLAPSGRVTDTQYF
once | TRBJ2-2 | . | TRBV5-1 | TGCGCCAGCAGCTTATCTGGCGGAGTGGAAGGGGAGCTGTTTTTT | CASSLSGGVEGELFF
. | TRBJ1-5 | TRBD1 | TRBV19 | TGTGCCAGTAGTTCACTGGGACAGGGTATCAGCAATCAGCCCCAGCATTTT | CASSSLGQGISNQPQHF
once | TRBJ2-7 | . | TRBV5-1 | TGCGCCAGCAGCTTGGCCGGGGGAATGATGTACGAGCAGTACTTC | CASSLAGGMMYEQYF
. | TRBJ2-1 | TRBD2 | TRBV13 | TGTGCCAGCAGCTCCCGGACTAGCGGGAGGGCATCCTACAATGAGCAGTTCTTC | CASSSRTSGRASYNEQFF
. | TRBJ1-1 | . | TRBV9 | TGTGCCAGCAGCGTAGGAGAGAGCACTGAAGCTTTCTTT | CASSVGESTEAFF
few | TRBJ1-2 | TRBD1 | TRBV20-1 | TGCAGTGCCGGACAGGGCTATGGCTACACCTTC | CSAGQGYGYTF
. | TRBJ2-7 | . | TRBV7-2 | . | CASSLFGPGINEQYF
. | TRBJ2-7 | TRBD2 | TRBV7-2 | TGTGCCAGCAGCTCCAAGCAGTGGACTAGCGGAAATTACGAGCAGTACTTC | CASSSKQWTSGNYEQYF
. | TRBJ2-1 | . | TRBV4-2 | TGTGCCAGCAGCCAAGGGCAGGGAAATGAGCAGTTCTTC | CASSQGQGNEQFF
once | TRBJ1-2 | TRBD1 | TRBV30 | TGTGCCTGGAGTGTCTTACAGGGGTCTGGCTACACCTTC | CAWSVLQGSGYTF
. | TRBJ1-2 | TRBD1 | TRBV11-2 | TGTGCCAGCAGCTTCACCGGGACAGCGACTAACTATGGCTACACCTTC | CASSFTGTATNYGYTF
. | TRBJ2-7 | TRBD2 | TRBV7-8 | TGTGCCAGCAGCTTAGCGGTCGGGACTAGCGACTCCTACGAGCAGTACTTC | CASSLAVGTSDSYEQYF
. | TRBJ1-1 | TRBD1 | TRBV5-5 | TGTGCCAGCAGTTTGGGACAGGGGCCCGAAGCTTTCTTT | CASSLGQGPEAFF
. | TRBJ2-3 | . | TRBV10-1 | TGCGCCAGCAGTGAGGCCCAGGGCCATACAGATACGCAGTATTTT | CASSEAQGHTDTQYF